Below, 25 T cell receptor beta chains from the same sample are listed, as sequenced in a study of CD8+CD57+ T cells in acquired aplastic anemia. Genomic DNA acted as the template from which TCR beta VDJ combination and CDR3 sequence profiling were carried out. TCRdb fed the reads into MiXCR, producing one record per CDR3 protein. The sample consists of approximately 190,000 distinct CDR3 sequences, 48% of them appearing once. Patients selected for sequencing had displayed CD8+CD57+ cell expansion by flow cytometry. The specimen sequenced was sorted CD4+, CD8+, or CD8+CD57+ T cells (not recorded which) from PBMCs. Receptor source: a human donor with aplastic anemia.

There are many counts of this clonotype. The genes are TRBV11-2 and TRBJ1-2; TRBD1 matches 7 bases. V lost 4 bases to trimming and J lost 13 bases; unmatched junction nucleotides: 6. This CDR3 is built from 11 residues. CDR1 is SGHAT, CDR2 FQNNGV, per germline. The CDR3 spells CASSSRTGGTF. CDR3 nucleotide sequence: TGTGCCAGCAGCTCGAGGACAGGCGGCACCTTC.

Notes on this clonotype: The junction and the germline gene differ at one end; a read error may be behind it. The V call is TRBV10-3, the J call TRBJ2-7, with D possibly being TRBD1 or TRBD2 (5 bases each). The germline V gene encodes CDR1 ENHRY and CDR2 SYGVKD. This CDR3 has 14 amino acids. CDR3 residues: CASSYRQGAREQYF. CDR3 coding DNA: TGTGCCAGCAGTTACCGGCAGGGAGCGAGGGAGCAGTACTTC.

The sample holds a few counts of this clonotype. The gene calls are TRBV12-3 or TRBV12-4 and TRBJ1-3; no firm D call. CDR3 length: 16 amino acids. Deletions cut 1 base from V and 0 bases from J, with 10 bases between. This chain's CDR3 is CASSLELSSSGNTIYF. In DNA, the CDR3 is TGTGCCAGCAGTTTAGAGTTGTCGAGCTCTGGAAACACCATATATTTT.

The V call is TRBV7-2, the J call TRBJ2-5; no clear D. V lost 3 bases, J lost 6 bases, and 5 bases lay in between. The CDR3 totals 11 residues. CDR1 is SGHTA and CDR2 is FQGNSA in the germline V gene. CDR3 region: CASSLGKTQYF. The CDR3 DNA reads TGTGCCAGCAGCTTGGGGAAGACCCAGTACTTC. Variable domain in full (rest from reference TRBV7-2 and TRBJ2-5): GAGVSQSPSNKVTEKGKDVELRCDPISGHTALYWYRQSLGQGLEFLIYFQGNSAPDKSGLPSDRFSAERTGGSVSTLTIQRTQQEDSAVYLCASSLGKTQYFGPGTRLLVL.

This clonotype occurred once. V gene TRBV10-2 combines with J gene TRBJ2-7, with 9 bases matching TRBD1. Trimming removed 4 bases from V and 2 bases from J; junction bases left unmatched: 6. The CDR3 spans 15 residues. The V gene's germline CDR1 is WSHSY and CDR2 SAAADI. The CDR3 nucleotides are TGCGCCAGCAGTGCGGTCACAGGGGGCCCCTACGAGCAGTACTTC. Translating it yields CASSAVTGGPYEQYF.

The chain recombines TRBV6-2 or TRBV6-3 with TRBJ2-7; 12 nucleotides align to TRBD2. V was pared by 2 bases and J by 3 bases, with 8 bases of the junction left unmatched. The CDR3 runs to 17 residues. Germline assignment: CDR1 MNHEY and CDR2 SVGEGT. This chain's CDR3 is CASSYARTSGAYYEQYF. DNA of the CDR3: TGTGCCAGCAGTTACGCCCGGACTAGCGGGGCTTACTACGAGCAGTACTTC.

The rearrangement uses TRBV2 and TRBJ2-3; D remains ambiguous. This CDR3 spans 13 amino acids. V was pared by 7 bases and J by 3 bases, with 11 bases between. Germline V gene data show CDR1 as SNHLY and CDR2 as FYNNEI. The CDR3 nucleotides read TGTGCCAGCATCCTGCAATTGACAGATACGCAGTATTTT. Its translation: CASILQLTDTQYF.

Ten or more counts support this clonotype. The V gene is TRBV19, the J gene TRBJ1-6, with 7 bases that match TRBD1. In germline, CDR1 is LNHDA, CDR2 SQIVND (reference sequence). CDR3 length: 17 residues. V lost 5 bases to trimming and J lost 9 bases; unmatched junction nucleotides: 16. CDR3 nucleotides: TGTGCCAGTAGTGTTATTTCAGGGGGGCGCCGCGTTTCACCCCTCCACTTT. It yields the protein CASSVISGGRRVSPLHF.

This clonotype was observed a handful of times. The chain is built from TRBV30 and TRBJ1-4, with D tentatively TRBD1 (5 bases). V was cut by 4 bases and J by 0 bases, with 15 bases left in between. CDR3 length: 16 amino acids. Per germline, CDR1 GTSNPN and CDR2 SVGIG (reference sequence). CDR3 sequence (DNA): TGTGCCTGGAAGGGGCAGGCCTGTGCAACTAATGAAAAACTGTTTTTT. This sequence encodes CAWKGQACATNEKLFF.

As DNA, the CDR3 is TGCGCCAGCAGTGAGAGGCGGATGAACACTGAAGCTTTCTTT. Translating it yields CASSERRMNTEAFF. V usage is TRBV10-1 and J usage is TRBJ1-1; no clear D gene. The CDR3 has 14 amino acids. V lost 2 bases and J lost 0, with 7 bases in between. From germline, CDR1 is WNHNN and CDR2 SYGVQD (reference sequence).

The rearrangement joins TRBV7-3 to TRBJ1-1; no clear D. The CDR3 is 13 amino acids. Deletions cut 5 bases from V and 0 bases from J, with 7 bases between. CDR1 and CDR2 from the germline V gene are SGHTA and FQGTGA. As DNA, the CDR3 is TGTGCCAGCAGCGCCTCAGTGAACACTGAAGCTTTCTTT. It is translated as CASSASVNTEAFF.

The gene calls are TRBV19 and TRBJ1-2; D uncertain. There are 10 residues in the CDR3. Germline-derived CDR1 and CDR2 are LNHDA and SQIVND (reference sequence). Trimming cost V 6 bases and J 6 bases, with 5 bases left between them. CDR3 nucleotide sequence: TGTGCCAGTAGATTAGATGGCTACACCTTC. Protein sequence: CASRLDGYTF.

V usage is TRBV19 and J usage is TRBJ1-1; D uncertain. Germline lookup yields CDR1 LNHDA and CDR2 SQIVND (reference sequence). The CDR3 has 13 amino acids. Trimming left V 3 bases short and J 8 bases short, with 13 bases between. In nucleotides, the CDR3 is TGTGCCAGTAGTATCCGGGGTGAGGCCGAAGCTTTCTTT. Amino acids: CASSIRGEAEAFF. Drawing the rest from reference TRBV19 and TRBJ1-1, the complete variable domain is DGGITQSPKYLFRKEGQNVTLSCEQNLNHDAMYWYRQDPGQGLRLIYYSQIVNDFQKGDIAEGYSVSREKKESFPLTVTSAQKNPTAFYLCASSIRGEAEAFFGQGTRLTVV.

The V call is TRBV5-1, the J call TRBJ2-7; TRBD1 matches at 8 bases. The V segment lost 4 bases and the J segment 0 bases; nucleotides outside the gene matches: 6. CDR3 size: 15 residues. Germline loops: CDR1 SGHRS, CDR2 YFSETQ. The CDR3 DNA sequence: TGCGCCAGCAGCGATCCAGGGGGCAGCTCCTACGAGCAGTACTTC. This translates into CASSDPGGSSYEQYF.

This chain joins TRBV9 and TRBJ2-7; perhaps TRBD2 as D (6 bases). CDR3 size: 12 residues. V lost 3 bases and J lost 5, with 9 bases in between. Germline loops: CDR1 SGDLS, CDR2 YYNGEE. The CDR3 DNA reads TGTGCCAGCAGCGCCACGGGGGACGAGCAGTACTTC. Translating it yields CASSATGDEQYF.

The CDR3 DNA follows: TGTGCCAGCAGCTCACCGACTAGCGGGGGGGCTAAAAATGAGCAGTTCTTC. This codes for CASSSPTSGGAKNEQFF. The chain is built from TRBV7-6 and TRBJ2-1; TRBD2 matches at 14 bases. Looked up from germline, CDR1 is SGHVS and CDR2 is FNYEAQ. V lost 4 bases to trimming and J lost 7 bases; unmatched junction nucleotides: 9. CDR3 length: 17 residues.

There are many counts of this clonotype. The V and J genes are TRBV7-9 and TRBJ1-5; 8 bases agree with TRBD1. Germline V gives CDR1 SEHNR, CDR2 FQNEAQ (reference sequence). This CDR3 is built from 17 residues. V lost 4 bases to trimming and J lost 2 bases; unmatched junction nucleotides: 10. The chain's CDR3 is CASSSDREALRNQPQHF. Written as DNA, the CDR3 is TGTGCCAGCAGCTCGGACAGGGAAGCATTACGCAATCAGCCCCAGCATTTT.

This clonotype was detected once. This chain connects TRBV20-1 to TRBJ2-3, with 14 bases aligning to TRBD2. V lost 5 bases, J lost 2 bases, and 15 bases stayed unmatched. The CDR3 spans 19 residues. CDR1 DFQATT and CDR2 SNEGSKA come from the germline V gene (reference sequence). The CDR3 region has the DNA TGCAGTGCTGAAAAGGGGACTAGCGGGAGCCAATCCCCCACAGATACGCAGTATTTT. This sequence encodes CSAEKGTSGSQSPTDTQYF.

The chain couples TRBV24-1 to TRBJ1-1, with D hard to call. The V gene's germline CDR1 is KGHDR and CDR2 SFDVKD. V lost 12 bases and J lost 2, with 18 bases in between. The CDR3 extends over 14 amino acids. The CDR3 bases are TGTGCCGGCAGCTTGGACCCAGGAAACACTGAAGCTTTCTTT. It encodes CAGSLDPGNTEAFF.

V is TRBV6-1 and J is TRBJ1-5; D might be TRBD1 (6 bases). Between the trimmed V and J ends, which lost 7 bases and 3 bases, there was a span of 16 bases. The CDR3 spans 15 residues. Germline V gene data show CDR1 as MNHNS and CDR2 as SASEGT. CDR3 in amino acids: CASTPTQGINQPQHF. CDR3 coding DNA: TGTGCCAGCACCCCGACTCAGGGGATCAATCAGCCCCAGCATTTT.

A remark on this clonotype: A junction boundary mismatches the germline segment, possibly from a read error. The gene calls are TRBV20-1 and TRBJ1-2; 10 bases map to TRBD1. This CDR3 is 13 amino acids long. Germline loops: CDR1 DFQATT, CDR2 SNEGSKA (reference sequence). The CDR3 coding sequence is TGCAGTACTAGAAGACAGGGGGCGAGGGGCTACACCTTC. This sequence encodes CSTRRQGARGYTF.

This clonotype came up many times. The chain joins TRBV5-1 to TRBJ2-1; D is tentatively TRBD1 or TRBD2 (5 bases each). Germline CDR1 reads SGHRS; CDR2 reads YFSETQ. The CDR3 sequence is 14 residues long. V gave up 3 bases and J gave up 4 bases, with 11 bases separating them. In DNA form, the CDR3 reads TGCGCCAGCAGCTCCGGGACGAATTACAATGAGCAGTTCTTC. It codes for CASSSGTNYNEQFF.

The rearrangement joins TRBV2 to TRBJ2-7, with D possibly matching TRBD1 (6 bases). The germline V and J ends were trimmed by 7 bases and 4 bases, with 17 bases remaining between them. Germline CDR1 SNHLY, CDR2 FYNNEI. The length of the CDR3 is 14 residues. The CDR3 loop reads CASNGQPREYEQYF. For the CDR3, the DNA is TGTGCCAGCAACGGACAGCCCAGGGAGTACGAGCAGTACTTC.

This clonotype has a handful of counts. The CDR3 sequence is CAVGGAGDYEQYF. The CDR3 DNA sequence: TGTGCCGTCGGTGGGGCAGGGGACTACGAGCAGTACTTC. V gene TRBV24-1 combines with J gene TRBJ2-7, with D perhaps TRBD1 (6 bases). The CDR3 extends over 13 amino acids. V lost 12 bases, J lost 3 bases, and 17 bases lay in between. Germline-derived CDR1 and CDR2 are KGHDR and SFDVKD.

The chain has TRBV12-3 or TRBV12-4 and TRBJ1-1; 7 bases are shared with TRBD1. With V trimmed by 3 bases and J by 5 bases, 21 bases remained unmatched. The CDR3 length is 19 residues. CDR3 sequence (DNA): TGTGCCAGCAGTTTCACTCCGACAGGGCCCCAAAGCCTGGAGACTGAAGCTTTCTTT. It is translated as CASSFTPTGPQSLETEAFF.